This section outlines one T cell receptor (beta chain) sequence together with its context. These data come from a study of blood T cell repertoires in COVID-19. Profiled with immunoSEQ multiplex PCR; TCRdb holds only in-frame clones, not every one. In the table there are 290,000 or so clones, around 87% of which are singletons. This CDR3 has 14 amino acids. Germline CDR1 MNHEY, CDR2 SMNVEV (reference sequence). V lost 5 bases and J lost 8, with 16 bases in between. This TCR derives from a man aged 70-80 years with acute or convalescent COVID-19. The sequencing input was peripheral blood. The J gene is TRBJ2-1, the V gene TRBV27; D is ambiguous. CDR3 DNA: TGTGCCAGCAGTAGAAAGCGAGGAGACGATGAGCAGTTCTTC. Translated: CASSRKRGDDEQFF.